Below are 6 T cell receptor beta chains sequenced from a single sample in a study of cytomegalovirus exposure and HLA in healthy donors. The PCR made use of 60 Vbeta and 13 Jbeta primers. Clones were read by immunoSEQ multiplex PCR, and TCRdb kept only the in-frame ones, dropping some. Of just under 95,000 clones in the sample, just under 85% were seen once. Sequencing input: PBMCs. The receptors stem from a woman aged 18-29 years in good health and CMV-seropositive.

V is TRBV7-9 and J is TRBJ1-5, with 8 bases matching TRBD1. Germline lookup yields CDR1 SEHNR and CDR2 FQNEAQ (reference sequence). This CDR3 comprises 15 residues. V lost 5 bases, J lost 7 bases, and 10 bases stayed unmatched. The DNA for the CDR3 is TGTGCCAGCAGCCAGGGGGCGGGGTCGGGGCAGCCCCAGCATTTT. This codes for CASSQGAGSGQPQHF.

With regard to this clone: This specimen includes other DNA sequences encoding the same CDR3. This chain links TRBV27 with TRBJ1-1; a possible D gene is TRBD1 (5 bases). Trimming took 3 bases from V and 5 from J, leaving 7 bases between them. In germline, CDR1 is MNHEY, CDR2 SMNVEV (reference sequence). There are 12 residues in the CDR3. The CDR3 reads CASSFRGTEAFF. CDR3 DNA: TGTGCCAGCAGTTTTCGGGGGACTGAAGCTTTCTTT.

This chain connects TRBV29-1 to TRBJ2-1; tentative D call: TRBD2 (5 bases). V shed 6 bases and J shed 3 bases, with 12 bases lying between them. The germline V gene encodes CDR1 SQVTM and CDR2 ANQGSEA. The CDR3 totals 13 residues. CDR3 in amino acids: CSVTSRGYNEQFF. CDR3 DNA: TGCAGCGTGACCAGCCGGGGCTACAATGAGCAGTTCTTC.

The sample holds a few counts of this clone. V usage is TRBV28 and J usage is TRBJ2-6; D may be TRBD1 (6 bases). CDR3 length: 15 amino acids. V shed 10 bases and J shed 0 bases, with 13 bases lying between them. Germline CDR1 is MDHEN and CDR2 is SYDVKM. CDR3 region: CATYRANSGANVLTF. The CDR3 DNA reads TGTGCCACCTACAGGGCCAACTCTGGGGCCAACGTCCTGACTTTC.

This clone was recorded only once. The gene calls are TRBV7-3 and TRBJ2-7; D is ambiguous. Trimming took off 6 bases at V and 6 bases at J, with 15 bases between the two ends. This CDR3 region has 13 residues. Germline lookup yields CDR1 SGHTA and CDR2 FQGTGA. This CDR3 is CASRTMVSVEQYF. In DNA, the CDR3 is TGTGCCAGCAGAACAATGGTGTCCGTCGAGCAGTACTTC. The variable domain in full, with the rest retrieved from reference TRBV7-3 and TRBJ2-7, is GAGVSQTPSNKVTEKGKYVELRCDPISGHTALYWYRQSLGQGPEFLIYFQGTGAADDSGLPNDRFFAVRPEGSVSTLKIQRTERGDSAVYLCASRTMVSVEQYFGPGTRLTVT.

There are a few counts of this clone. The V call is TRBV5-4, the J call TRBJ2-2; no firm D call. Trimming cost V 0 bases and J 0 bases, with 6 bases left between them. The CDR3 runs to 15 residues. Germline CDR1 SGHNT, CDR2 YYREEE (reference sequence). The CDR3 DNA follows: TGTGCCAGCAGCTTGGACAGCTCGAACACCGGGGAGCTGTTTTTT. It codes for CASSLDSSNTGELFF.